This TCR beta chain was found in a study of T cell responses to AZD1222 COVID-19 vaccine. The study, taken as a whole, reports: Spike-wide coverage was observed for vaccine-associated CD4 TCRs, with dominant responses at 160-218 and 743-854. The breadth and depth of Spike-specific TCRs increased once two AZD1222 doses had been given.

V dropped 3 bases and J dropped 8 bases, with 10 bases sitting between them. Germline V gene data show CDR1 as KGHDR and CDR2 as SFDVKD. The CDR3 is 13 residues long. This table comes from immunoSEQ multiplex PCR, and its TCRdb copy is limited to in-frame clones, with some not included. The sample has approximately 150,000 clones; over 85% are singletons. Comments on this clone: The antigen is not known.

Sequenced here: peripheral blood, sampled on day 0 of AZD1222 vaccination. This clonotype was sampled from an adult in good health. V and J are TRBV24-1 and TRBJ2-1; the D gene could be TRBD1 or TRBD2 (5 bases each). Here the CDR3 reads CATSDGGIHEQFF. The CDR3 bases are TGTGCCACCAGTGATGGGGGAATACATGAGCAGTTCTTC.